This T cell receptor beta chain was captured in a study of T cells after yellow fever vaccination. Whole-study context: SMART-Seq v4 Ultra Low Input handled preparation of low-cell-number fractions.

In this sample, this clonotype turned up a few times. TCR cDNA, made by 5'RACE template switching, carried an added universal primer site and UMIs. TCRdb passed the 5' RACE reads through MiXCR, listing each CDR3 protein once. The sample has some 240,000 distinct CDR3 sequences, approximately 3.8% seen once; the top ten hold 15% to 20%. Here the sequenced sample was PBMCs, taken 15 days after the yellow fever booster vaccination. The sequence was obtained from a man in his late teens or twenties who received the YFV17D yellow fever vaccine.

CDR3 nucleotide sequence: TGCGCCAGCACCCAGACTAGCGGGGTCTACAATGAGCAGTTCTTC. This translates into CASTQTSGVYNEQFF. The chain links TRBV4-1 to TRBJ2-1; 11 bases agree with TRBD2. Germline lookup yields CDR1 MGHRA and CDR2 YSYEKL. J lost 3 bases, V lost 7 bases, and 5 bases had no gene match. This CDR3 has 15 residues.